This T cell receptor beta chain was observed in a study of cytomegalovirus exposure and HLA in healthy donors. CDR3 length: 15 residues. CDR1 and CDR2 from the germline V gene are SNHLY and FYNNEI. Trimming shortened V by 3 bases and J by 1 base, and 13 bases separated the two germline ends. This PCR relied on a set of 60 Vbeta primers and 13 Jbeta primers. Method: immunoSEQ multiplex PCR; TCRdb's copy keeps in-frame clones and lacks some. This sample yields more than 80,000 clones, of which 71% are seen a single time; less than 3.5% belongs to the top ten. The sequence was obtained from a female donor in good health and CMV-seronegative. Sequenced sample: PBMCs. The chain combines TRBV2 with TRBJ2-7, with D possibly matching TRBD2 (5 bases). DNA for the CDR3: TGTGCCAGCAGTGACTCGATAGGACTTTCCTACGAGCAGTACTTC. Translated: CASSDSIGLSYEQYF.